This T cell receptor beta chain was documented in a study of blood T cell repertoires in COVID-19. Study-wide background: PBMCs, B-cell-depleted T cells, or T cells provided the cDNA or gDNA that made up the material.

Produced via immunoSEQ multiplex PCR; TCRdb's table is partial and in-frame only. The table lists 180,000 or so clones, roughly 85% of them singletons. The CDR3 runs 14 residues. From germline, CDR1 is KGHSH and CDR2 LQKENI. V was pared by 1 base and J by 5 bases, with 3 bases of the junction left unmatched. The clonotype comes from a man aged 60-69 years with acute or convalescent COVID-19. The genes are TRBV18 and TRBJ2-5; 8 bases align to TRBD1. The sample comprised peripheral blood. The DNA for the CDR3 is TGTGCCAGCTCACCACTCCAGGGGGCCGAGACCCAGTACTTC. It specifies CASSPLQGAETQYF.